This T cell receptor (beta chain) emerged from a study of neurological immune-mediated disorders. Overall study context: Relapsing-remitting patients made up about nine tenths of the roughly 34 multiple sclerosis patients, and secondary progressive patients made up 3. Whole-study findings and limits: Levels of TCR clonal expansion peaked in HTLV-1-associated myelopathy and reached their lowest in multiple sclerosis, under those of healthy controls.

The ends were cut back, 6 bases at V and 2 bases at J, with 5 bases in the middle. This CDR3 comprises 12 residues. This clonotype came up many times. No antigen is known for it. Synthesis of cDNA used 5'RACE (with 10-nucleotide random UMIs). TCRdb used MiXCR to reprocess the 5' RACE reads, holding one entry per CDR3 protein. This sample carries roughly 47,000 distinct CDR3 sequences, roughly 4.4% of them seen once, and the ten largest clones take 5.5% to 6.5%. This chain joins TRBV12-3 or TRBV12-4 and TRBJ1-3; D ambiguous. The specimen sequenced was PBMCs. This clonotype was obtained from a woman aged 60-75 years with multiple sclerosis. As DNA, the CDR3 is TGTGCCAGCAGAAGAGCTGGAAACACCATATATTTT. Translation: CASRRAGNTIYF.